These T cell receptor beta chains were read from a single sample in a study of blood T cell repertoires in COVID-19. Sequencing used immunoSEQ multiplex PCR; TCRdb keeps in-frame clones, though not all of them. The sample consists of just over 300,000 clones, about 90% of them appearing once. Sequences were obtained from peripheral blood. The receptors stem from a man younger than 30 with active or convalescent COVID-19. Each CDR3 is given with its conserved first and last residue. D genes are given only for firm matches. Where a row states a size, it is once, few, many or the class of an expanded clone; other rows omit it.

v_call	d_call	clone_size	j_call	cdr3_nt	cdr3_aa
TRBV19	TRBD1	NA	TRBJ1-1	TGTGCCAGTACCCCCGGCGGACAGGGGCGGACTGAAGCTTTCTTT	CASTPGGQGRTEAFF
TRBV10-3	NA	NA	TRBJ2-5	TGTGCCATCAGTGAGGGGAGGCTAGGTAGCGGCCCCCAAGAGACCCAGTACTTC	CAISEGRLGSGPQETQYF
TRBV3-1/TRBV3-2	NA	NA	TRBJ1-2	TGTGCCAGCAGTCAAGCGGGTTCTACCTATGGCTACACCTTC	CASSQAGSTYGYTF
TRBV6-7	NA	NA	TRBJ2-6	TGTGCCAGCAGTTACTCGGTTCGCTTGAGCTCTGGGGCCAACGTCCTGACTTTC	CASSYSVRLSSGANVLTF
TRBV11-3	TRBD2	NA	TRBJ2-3	TGTGCCAGCTCTGTCGGGGGGGCAGATACGCAGTATTTT	CASSVGGADTQYF
TRBV18	NA	NA	TRBJ2-7	TGTGCCAGCTCACCGCGACAGACCTACGAGCAGTACTTC	CASSPRQTYEQYF
TRBV7-9	NA	NA	TRBJ1-2	TGTGCCAGCAGCCCAATCCCGACCCGACTTAACTATGGCTACACCTTC	CASSPIPTRLNYGYTF
TRBV4-1	TRBD1	NA	TRBJ1-6	TGCGCCAGCAGCCATTACAGGGGAGAGGGCTCACCCCTCCACTTT	CASSHYRGEGSPLHF
TRBV6-6	NA	NA	TRBJ2-5	TGTGCCAGCAGTTACTCGATAAGAGGAGGAGAGACCCAGTACTTC	CASSYSIRGGETQYF
TRBV3-1/TRBV3-2	TRBD2	once	TRBJ2-7	TGTGCCAGCAGCCAAGACGTGGGGCCACTAGCGGCCTCCTACGAGCAGTACTTC	CASSQDVGPLAASYEQYF
TRBV15	NA	NA	TRBJ1-5	TGTGCCACGGCGGGGGGCAATCAGCCCCAGCATTTT	CATAGGNQPQHF
TRBV5-5	TRBD1	once	TRBJ2-2	TGTGCCAGCAGCCGCGTTAGTGAGGGGGCGCGATTCGGGGAGCTGTTTTTT	CASSRVSEGARFGELFF
TRBV6-6	NA	NA	TRBJ2-7	TGTGCCAGCAGTTACTCGGGGAGCTCCTACGAGCAGTACTTC	CASSYSGSSYEQYF
TRBV7-2	TRBD1	once	TRBJ1-6	TGTGCCAGCAGCCAGGGGGTGGTCTTCTATAATTCACCCCTCCACTTT	CASSQGVVFYNSPLHF
TRBV11-2	TRBD1	NA	TRBJ2-7	TGTGCCAGCAGCATAAAGACAGGGATCTACGAGCAGTACTTC	CASSIKTGIYEQYF
TRBV6-5	NA	NA	TRBJ2-2	NA	CASRGQYVGELFF
TRBV4-3	NA	once	TRBJ1-2	TGCGCCAGCAGCCAGGGGCCTACGGCGGCGGGCTACACCTTC	CASSQGPTAAGYTF
TRBV5-1	NA	once	TRBJ2-7	TGCGCCAGCAGCTCACCGGGACAAACCTACGAGCAGTACTTC	CASSSPGQTYEQYF
TRBV5-1	NA	NA	TRBJ1-1	TGCGCCAGCAGCTGGGGGGACGGAGGGATAAACACTGAAGCTTTCTTT	CASSWGDGGINTEAFF
TRBV21-1	NA	few	TRBJ2-2	TGTGCCAGGTCTCACAGGACCCTTTGCACCGGGGAGCTGTTTTTT	CARSHRTLCTGELFF
TRBV7-9	NA	few	TRBJ1-2	TGTGCCAGCAGCTCCCTCGCCGGCCTCGGGTATGGCTACACCTTC	CASSSLAGLGYGYTF
TRBV14	NA	NA	TRBJ2-1	TGTGCCAGCAGCCCTCCCTGGCCGGGGGGCTGGGTCAATGAGCAGTTCTTC	CASSPPWPGGWVNEQFF
TRBV18	NA	NA	TRBJ1-2	TGTGCCAGCTCCCCAGACAGGTCTGGCTACACCTTC	CASSPDRSGYTF
TRBV11-2	NA	NA	TRBJ1-4	TGTGCCAGCAGGCGCGGGGGGGAGTTCCGGGAAAAACTGTTTTTT	CASRRGGEFREKLFF
TRBV27	TRBD1	NA	TRBJ1-2	TGTGCCAGCAGTTTGCAGGGGGACTATGGCTACACCTTC	CASSLQGDYGYTF
TRBV10-3	NA	NA	TRBJ2-7	TGTGCCATCAGGTCAGACGACAAAGCTGGCTACGAGCAGTACTTC	CAIRSDDKAGYEQYF
TRBV24-1	NA	NA	TRBJ1-4	TGTGCCACCAGTGATTCTGGGCAGGGAGGTGAACTGTTTTTT	CATSDSGQGGELFF
TRBV27	TRBD2	NA	TRBJ2-5	TGTGCCAGCAGCACCGGACTAGCGGGAGGGGGAGAGACCCAGTACTTC	CASSTGLAGGGETQYF
TRBV7-9	NA	NA	TRBJ1-6	TGTGCCAGCAGCTTAGGTCTGGGAGCCGGCCCGCCCCTCCACTTT	CASSLGLGAGPPLHF
TRBV11-2	TRBD1	NA	TRBJ1-3	TGTGCCAGCAGCTTCACAGGGGTAGCTGGAAACACCATATATTTT	CASSFTGVAGNTIYF
TRBV28	NA	NA	TRBJ2-6	TGTGCCAGCAGTTTATTACCGGGAGAGCTCACTGGGGCCAACGTCCTGACTTTC	CASSLLPGELTGANVLTF
TRBV3-1/TRBV3-2	NA	NA	TRBJ2-3	TGTGCCAGCAGCCAAGATGTCGGAGGGGGGGCCATAGATACGCAGTATTTT	CASSQDVGGGAIDTQYF
TRBV5-5	NA	once	TRBJ2-3	TGTGCCAGCAGCTTGGCAAACACAGATACGCAGTATTTT	CASSLANTDTQYF
TRBV6-5	TRBD2	NA	TRBJ2-1	TGTGCCAGCAGGGGGGGACCAGGGAGGGTCAATGAGCAGTTCTTC	CASRGGPGRVNEQFF
TRBV21-1	NA	NA	TRBJ2-6	TGTGCCAGCAGCCCACTAGTTCGACGGTGTTCTGGGGCCAACGTCCTGACTTTC	CASSPLVRRCSGANVLTF
TRBV2	NA	NA	TRBJ2-7	TGTGCCAGCAGTCGGGACTACGAGCAGTACTTC	CASSRDYEQYF
TRBV7-8	NA	NA	TRBJ1-5	TGTGCCAGCAGCTTAGTAGGACAGAGCCCCAATCAGCCCCAGCATTTT	CASSLVGQSPNQPQHF
TRBV5-8	TRBD1	NA	TRBJ1-5	TGTGCCAGCAGCCAGGGGGTGGACCATAGCAATCAGCCCCAGCATTTT	CASSQGVDHSNQPQHF
TRBV7-2	TRBD2	NA	TRBJ2-3	TGTGCCAGCAGCTTAGTCGGACTAGCGGAAGATACGCAGTATTTT	CASSLVGLAEDTQYF